This entry lists 16 T cell receptor beta chains sequenced from one sample in a study of cytomegalovirus exposure and HLA in healthy donors (dated by TCRdb to 2016 to 2017). Libraries were prepared through the immunoSEQ multiplex PCR assay. The multiplex PCR relied on a mix of 60 forward primers for TCR Vbeta segments and 13 reverse primers for TCR Jbeta segments. TCRdb limited this immuneACCESS table to in-frame rearrangements with V and J called. A share of clones is missing; checked studies link under half to unresolved V genes, and the rest is unexplained. The sample data list 250,000 to 350,000 clones, and just over 85% of these were observed just once. Together, the top ten hold less than 4.5% of the sample. The sample taken for sequencing was PBMCs. All receptors derive from a man in his forties in good health and CMV-seropositive.

The chain has TRBV28 and TRBJ1-5, with D uncertain. Germline CDR1 and CDR2: MDHEN and SYDVKM. CDR3 length: 14 residues. V gave up 3 bases and J gave up 6 bases, with 12 bases separating them. The CDR3: CASSFGGNGQPQHF. CDR3 coding DNA: TGTGCCAGCAGTTTTGGAGGGAACGGTCAGCCCCAGCATTTT. The entire variable domain, with the rest obtained from reference TRBV28 and TRBJ1-5, is as follows: DVKVTQSSRYLVKRTGEKVFLECVQDMDHENMFWYRQDPGLGLRLIYFSYDVKMKEKGDIPEGYSVSREKKERFSLILESASTNQTSMYLCASSFGGNGQPQHFGDGTRLSIL.

The J gene is TRBJ2-3, the V gene TRBV5-1, with 7 bases fitting TRBD2. The CDR3 is 12 residues long. In germline, CDR1 is SGHRS, CDR2 YFSETQ. Trimming removed 7 bases from V and 7 bases from J; junction bases left unmatched: 6. CDR3 DNA sequence: TGCGCCAGCCGCGGGAGTACTTATACGCAGTATTTT. As protein: CASRGSTYTQYF.

The genes are TRBV25-1 and TRBJ2-7, with 7 bases that match TRBD1. The CDR3 length is 14 residues. Germline CDR1 MGHDK, CDR2 SYGVNS. V was clipped by 4 bases and J by 6 bases; unmatched bases: 9. The CDR3 loop is CASSGDRVTREQYF. In DNA form, the CDR3 reads TGTGCCAGCAGTGGAGACAGGGTGACCCGCGAGCAGTACTTC.

The chain carries TRBV9 and TRBJ2-2; 9 nucleotides match TRBD2. This CDR3 has 16 residues. From germline, CDR1 is SGDLS and CDR2 YYNGEE. The ends lost 3 bases at V and 4 bases at J; junction bases unmatched: 7. The CDR3 nucleotides read TGTGCCAGCAGCGCTTCGGGAGCGGGAGGCACCGGGGAGCTGTTTTTT. Its translation: CASSASGAGGTGELFF.

This clone was observed a handful of times. CDR3 sequence reads: CASSQSSGQLLNQPQHF. The CDR3 bases are TGCGCCAGCAGCCAATCTTCCGGACAGCTCCTCAATCAGCCCCAGCATTTT. The chain couples TRBV4-1 to TRBJ1-5, with a possible D match to TRBD1 (6 bases). The V and J ends lost 2 bases and 3 bases respectively, with 17 bases between them. This CDR3 is 17 amino acids long. Germline V CDR1 and CDR2: MGHRA, YSYEKL.

This clone was counted once. The chain combines TRBV5-1 with TRBJ2-2; 7 positions match TRBD1. Germline CDR1 and CDR2: SGHRS and YFSETQ. J gave up 3 bases and V 2 bases, and 7 bases lay outside the gene matches. The CDR3 covers 16 residues. The CDR3 coding sequence is TGCGCCAGCAGCTTAATACAGGGGCCGTACACCGGGGAGCTGTTTTTT. This codes for CASSLIQGPYTGELFF.

The gene calls are TRBV2 and TRBJ2-7; 7 bases align to TRBD1. The J segment lost 3 bases and the V segment lost 5 bases, leaving 4 bases of the junction unmatched. The germline CDR1 and CDR2 sequences are SNHLY and FYNNEI. The CDR3 consists of 13 residues. This CDR3 reads CASSPGQIYEQYF. The DNA for the CDR3 is TGTGCCAGCAGTCCGGGACAGATCTACGAGCAGTACTTC.

The chain joins TRBV11-2 to TRBJ2-7; D is unresolved. Germline values: CDR1 SGHAT, CDR2 FQNNGV. The CDR3 totals 15 residues. Trimming took 1 base from V and 7 from J, leaving 17 bases between them. The CDR3 bases are TGTGCCAGCAGCTTAGTTCGGAACAGCCTCCTGGAGCAGTACTTC. It translates to CASSLVRNSLLEQYF.

Here the CDR3 reads CASSLWGGGPYEQYF. CDR3 nucleotide sequence: TGTGCCAGCAGCTTATGGGGCGGGGGCCCCTACGAGCAGTACTTC. The chain is built from TRBV7-8 and TRBJ2-7; TRBD2 is a possible D gene (7 bases). Germline assignment: CDR1 SGHVS and CDR2 FQNEAQ. The V and J ends lost 2 bases and 2 bases respectively, with 13 bases between them. The CDR3 runs 15 residues.

This clone was observed a single time. The genes are TRBV5-1 and TRBJ2-7; the match to TRBD2 covers 10 bases. V lost 2 bases and J lost 7; bases outside the gene matches: 12. The CDR3 is 16 amino acids. Germline V gene sequence: CDR1 SGHRS, CDR2 YFSETQ. Here the CDR3 reads CASSLEAGGPLWEQYF. Written as DNA, the CDR3 is TGCGCCAGCAGCTTAGAAGCGGGAGGGCCATTATGGGAGCAGTACTTC.

To note about this clone: Other nucleotide sequences in the sample specify the same CDR3. The genes are TRBV18 and TRBJ1-4; no clear D. The CDR3 is 12 amino acids. The V end was cut by 1 base, the J end by 5 bases, with 2 bases between. Germline lookup yields CDR1 KGHSH and CDR2 LQKENI. The CDR3 DNA sequence: TGTGCCAGCTCACCACTAAATGAAAAACTGTTTTTT. Protein product: CASSPLNEKLFF.

This clone was recorded a few times. This chain uses TRBV7-9 with TRBJ1-1; D perhaps matches TRBD1 (5 bases). Germline V gives CDR1 SEHNR, CDR2 FQNEAQ (reference sequence). V was cut by 10 bases and J by 0 bases, with 9 bases left in between. The CDR3 totals 12 residues. DNA of the CDR3: TGTGCCACCCCGACAGTGAACACTGAAGCTTTCTTT. It specifies CATPTVNTEAFF. Full variable domain (outside the CDR3, taken from reference TRBV7-9 and TRBJ1-1): DTGVSQNPRHKITKRGQNVTFRCDPISEHNRLYWYRQTLGQGPEFLTYFQNEAQLEKSRLLSDRFSAERPKGSFSTLEIQRTEQGDSAMYLCATPTVNTEAFFGQGTRLTVV.

The V gene is TRBV11-3, the J gene TRBJ2-1; 9 bases line up with TRBD2. This CDR3 is 12 amino acids long. V lost 8 bases to trimming and J lost 11 bases; unmatched junction nucleotides: 7. Germline V lookup: CDR1 SGHNT, CDR2 YENEEA. CDR3 protein: CASGRTSAQQFF. Here the CDR3 DNA reads TGTGCCAGCGGCAGGACTAGCGCCCAGCAGTTCTTC.

This clone has only one observation. The V and J genes are TRBV29-1 and TRBJ2-3; D is unclear. The V gene's germline CDR1 is SQVTM and CDR2 ANQGSEA. This CDR3 has 10 residues. V was trimmed by 3 bases and J by 6 bases, leaving 4 bases between them. The CDR3 DNA sequence: TGCAGCGTTGAGGAGGATACGCAGTATTTT. Its translation: CSVEEDTQYF.

The V and J genes are TRBV28 and TRBJ1-2, with 8 bases identical to TRBD1. The germline gives CDR1 MDHEN, CDR2 SYDVKM. V lost 2 bases to trimming and J lost 8 bases; unmatched junction nucleotides: 7. The length of the CDR3 is 14 residues. CDR3 loop: CASSLQDRDGGYTF. CDR3 nucleotide sequence: TGTGCCAGCAGTTTACAGGACAGGGATGGAGGCTACACCTTC.

V usage is TRBV27 and J usage is TRBJ1-6; TRBD1 matches 8 bases. The V and J ends lost 6 bases and 7 bases, in that order; junction bases with no gene match: 11. The CDR3 length is 16 residues. In germline, CDR1 is MNHEY, CDR2 SMNVEV (reference sequence). As DNA, the CDR3 is TGTGCCAGCAGCTCAGGACAGGGATTAAGAAATTCACCCCTCCACTTT. This gives the protein CASSSGQGLRNSPLHF.